These 4 T cell receptor beta chains were sequenced from one sample in a study of shared clonotypes between healthy human individuals. Naive CD8 cells, CD45RO-negative and positively selected for CCR7, excluded terminally differentiated effector memory CD45RA+ cells. The method was immunoSEQ multiplex PCR; TCRdb's version includes in-frame clones alone and lacks a portion of them. The sample holds about 2 million clones, less than 95% seen once. Material: naive CD8+ T cells sorted from blood. The receptors originated from a man aged 18 to 35 in good health.

The rearrangement links TRBV27 to TRBJ2-7; TRBD2 agrees at 14 bases. J lost 7 bases, V lost 5 bases, and 10 bases had no gene match. The germline V gene encodes CDR1 MNHEY and CDR2 SMNVEV (reference sequence). The CDR3 sequence is 16 residues long. This CDR3 is CASSDGTSGRLGEQYF. In DNA, the CDR3 is TGTGCCAGCAGTGATGGGACTAGCGGGAGACTAGGGGAGCAGTACTTC.

The chain is built from TRBV6-5 and TRBJ2-1; 7 bases match TRBD2. Germline CDR1 and CDR2: MNHEY and SVGAGI. The CDR3 sequence is 15 residues long. V dropped 0 bases and J dropped 3; count of bases not matched to a gene: 2. CDR3 region: CASSYSRDYYNEQFF. Here the CDR3 DNA reads TGTGCCAGCAGTTACTCTCGGGACTACTACAATGAGCAGTTCTTC.

This clone was observed a single time. The sample holds other DNA sequences that translate to the same CDR3. V usage is TRBV9 and J usage is TRBJ1-1; perhaps TRBD1 as D (6 bases). V dropped 0 bases and J dropped 1 base, with 7 bases sitting between them. The germline CDR1 and CDR2 sequences are SGDLS and YYNGEE. The CDR3 is 14 amino acids. CDR3: CASSVEGENTEAFF. The CDR3 DNA follows: TGTGCCAGCAGCGTAGAGGGGGAGAACACTGAAGCTTTCTTT. Using reference TRBV9 and TRBJ1-1 for the parts outside the CDR3, the full variable domain is DSGVTQTPKHLITATGQRVTLRCSPRSGDLSVYWYQQSLDQGLQFLIQYYNGEERAKGNILERFSAQQFPDLHSELNLSSLELGDSALYFCASSVEGENTEAFFGQGTRLTVV.

The chain joins TRBV28 to TRBJ1-5, with D perhaps matching TRBD1 (5 bases). The germline V gene has CDR1 MDHEN and CDR2 SYDVKM. The CDR3 contains 19 residues. With 2 bases removed from V and 2 bases from J, the gap between germline ends came to 22 bases. In DNA, the CDR3 is TGTGCCAGCAGTTTAATTGCGACAGATGGCAGGTCGGGCAATCAGCCCCAGCATTTT. Protein product: CASSLIATDGRSGNQPQHF.